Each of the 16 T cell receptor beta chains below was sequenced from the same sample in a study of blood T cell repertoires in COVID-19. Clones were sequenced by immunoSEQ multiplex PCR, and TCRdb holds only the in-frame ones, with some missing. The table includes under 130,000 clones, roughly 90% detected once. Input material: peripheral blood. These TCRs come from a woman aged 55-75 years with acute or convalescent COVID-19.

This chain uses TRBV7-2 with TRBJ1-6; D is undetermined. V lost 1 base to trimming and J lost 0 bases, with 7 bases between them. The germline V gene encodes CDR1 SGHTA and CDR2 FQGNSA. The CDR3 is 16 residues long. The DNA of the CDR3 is TGTGCCAGCAGCTTAGACGGGAGCTCCTATAATTCACCCCTCCACTTT. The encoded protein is CASSLDGSSYNSPLHF.

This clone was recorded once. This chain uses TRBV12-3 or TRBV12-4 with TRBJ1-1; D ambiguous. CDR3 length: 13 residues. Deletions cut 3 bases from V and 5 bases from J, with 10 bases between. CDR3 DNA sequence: TGTGCCAGCAGTTTGGCTCGAACAACTGAAGCTTTCTTT. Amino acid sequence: CASSLARTTEAFF.

CDR3 in DNA: TGTGCCAGCAGCTTAGGCTTATCGAGCGGGGGAGGGGAGACCCAGTACTTC. This encodes CASSLGLSSGGGETQYF. V gene TRBV11-2 combines with J gene TRBJ2-5, with 8 bases fitting TRBD2. The junction had 12 bases not matched to a gene; V was cut back by 1 base and J by 5 bases. The CDR3 is made up of 17 amino acids. CDR1 SGHAT and CDR2 FQNNGV come from the germline V gene.

Written as DNA, the CDR3 is TGTGCCAGTAGTACCGGTACCGGGGAGCTGTTTTTT. Translated: CASSTGTGELFF. The chain is built from TRBV19 and TRBJ2-2; D is unresolved. Between the trimmed V and J ends, which lost 4 bases and 5 bases, there was a span of 5 bases. Germline V gene sequence: CDR1 LNHDA, CDR2 SQIVND (reference sequence). This CDR3 region has 12 residues.

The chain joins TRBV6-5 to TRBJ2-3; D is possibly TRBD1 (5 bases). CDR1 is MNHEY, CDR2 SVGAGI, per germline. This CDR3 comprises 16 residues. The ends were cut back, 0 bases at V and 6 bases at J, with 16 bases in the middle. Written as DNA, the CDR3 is TGTGCCAGCAGTTACTCGAAAACAGGAAGCCGGGATACGCAGTATTTT. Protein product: CASSYSKTGSRDTQYF.

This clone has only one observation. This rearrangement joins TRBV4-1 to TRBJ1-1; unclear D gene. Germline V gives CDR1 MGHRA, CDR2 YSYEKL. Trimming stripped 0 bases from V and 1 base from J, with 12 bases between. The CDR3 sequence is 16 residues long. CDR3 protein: CASSQDSGLPNTEAFF. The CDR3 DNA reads TGCGCCAGCAGCCAAGATTCCGGACTCCCGAACACTGAAGCTTTCTTT.

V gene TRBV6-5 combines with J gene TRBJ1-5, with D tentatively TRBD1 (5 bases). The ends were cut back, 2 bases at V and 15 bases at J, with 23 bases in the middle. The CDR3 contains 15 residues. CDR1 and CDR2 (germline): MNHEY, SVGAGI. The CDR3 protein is CASSYRLDAVGGAHF. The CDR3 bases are TGTGCCAGCAGTTACCGACTGGACGCCGTCGGGGGTGCGCATTTT.

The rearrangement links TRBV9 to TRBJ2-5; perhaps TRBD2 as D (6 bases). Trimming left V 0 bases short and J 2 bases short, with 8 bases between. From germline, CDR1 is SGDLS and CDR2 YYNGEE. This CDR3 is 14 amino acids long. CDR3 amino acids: CASSVAGDQETQYF. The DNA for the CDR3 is TGTGCCAGCAGCGTAGCGGGGGATCAAGAGACCCAGTACTTC.

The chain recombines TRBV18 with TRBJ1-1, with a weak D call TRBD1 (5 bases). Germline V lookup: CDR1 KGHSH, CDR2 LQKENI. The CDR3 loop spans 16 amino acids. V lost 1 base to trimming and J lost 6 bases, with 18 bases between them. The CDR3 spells CASSPLEQEWAAEAFF. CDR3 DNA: TGTGCCAGCTCACCACTCGAACAGGAGTGGGCCGCTGAAGCTTTCTTT.

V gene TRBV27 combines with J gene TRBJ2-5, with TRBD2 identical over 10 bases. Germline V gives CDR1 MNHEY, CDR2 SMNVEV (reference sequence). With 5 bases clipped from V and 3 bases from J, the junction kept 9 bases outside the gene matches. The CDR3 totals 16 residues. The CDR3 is CASSPLGAGGKETQYF. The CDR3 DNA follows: TGTGCCAGCAGTCCTCTGGGAGCGGGAGGGAAAGAGACCCAGTACTTC.

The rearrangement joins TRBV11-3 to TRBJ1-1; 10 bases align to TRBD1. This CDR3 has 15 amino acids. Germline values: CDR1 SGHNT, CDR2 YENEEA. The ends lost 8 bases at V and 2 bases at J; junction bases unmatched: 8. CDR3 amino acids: CASAPGTGVNTEAFF. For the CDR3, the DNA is TGTGCCAGCGCACCCGGGACAGGGGTAAACACTGAAGCTTTCTTT.

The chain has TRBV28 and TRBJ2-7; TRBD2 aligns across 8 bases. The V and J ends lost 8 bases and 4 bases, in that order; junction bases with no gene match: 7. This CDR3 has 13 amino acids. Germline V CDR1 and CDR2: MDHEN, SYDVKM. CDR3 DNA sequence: TGTGCCAGCCGAGCGGGAGTAACGTACGAGCAGTACTTC. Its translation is CASRAGVTYEQYF.

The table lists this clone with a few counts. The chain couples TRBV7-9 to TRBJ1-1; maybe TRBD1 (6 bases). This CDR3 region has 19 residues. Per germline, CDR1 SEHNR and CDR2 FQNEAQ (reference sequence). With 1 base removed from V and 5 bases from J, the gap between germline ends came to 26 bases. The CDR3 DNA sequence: TGTGCCAGCAGCTTAGGAGCCCCCGGCCAGGGGATGAGGAGTACTGAAGCTTTCTTT. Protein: CASSLGAPGQGMRSTEAFF.

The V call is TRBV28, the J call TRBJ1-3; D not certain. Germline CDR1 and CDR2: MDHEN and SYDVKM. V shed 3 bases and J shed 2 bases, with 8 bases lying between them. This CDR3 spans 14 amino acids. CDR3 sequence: CASSFEITGNTIYF. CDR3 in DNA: TGTGCCAGCAGTTTCGAGATAACTGGAAACACCATATATTTT.

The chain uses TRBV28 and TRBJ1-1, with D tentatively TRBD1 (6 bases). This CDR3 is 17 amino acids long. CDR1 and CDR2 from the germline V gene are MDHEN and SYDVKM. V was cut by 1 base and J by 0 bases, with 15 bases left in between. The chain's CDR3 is CASSLSGGANMNTEAFF. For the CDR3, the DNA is TGTGCCAGCAGTTTATCTGGGGGGGCGAACATGAACACTGAAGCTTTCTTT.

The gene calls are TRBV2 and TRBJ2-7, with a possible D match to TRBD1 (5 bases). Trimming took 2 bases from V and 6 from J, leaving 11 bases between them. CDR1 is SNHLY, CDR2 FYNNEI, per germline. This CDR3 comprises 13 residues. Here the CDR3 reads CASSETQGAEQYV. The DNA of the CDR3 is TGTGCCAGCAGTGAAACGCAGGGCGCCGAGCAGTACGTC.